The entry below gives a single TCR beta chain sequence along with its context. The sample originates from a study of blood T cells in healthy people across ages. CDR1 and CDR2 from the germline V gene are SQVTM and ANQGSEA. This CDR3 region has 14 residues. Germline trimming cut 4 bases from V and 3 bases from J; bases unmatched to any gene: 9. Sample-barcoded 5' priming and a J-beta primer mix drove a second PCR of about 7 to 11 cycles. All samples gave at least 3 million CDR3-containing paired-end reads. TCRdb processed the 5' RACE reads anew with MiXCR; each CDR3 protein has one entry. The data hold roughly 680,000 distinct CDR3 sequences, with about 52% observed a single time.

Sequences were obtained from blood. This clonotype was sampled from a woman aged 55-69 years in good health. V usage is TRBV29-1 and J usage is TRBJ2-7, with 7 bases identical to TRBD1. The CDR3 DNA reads TGCAGCGTTGGACAGGGAATGGGCTTCTACGAGCAGTACTTC. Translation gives CSVGQGMGFYEQYF.